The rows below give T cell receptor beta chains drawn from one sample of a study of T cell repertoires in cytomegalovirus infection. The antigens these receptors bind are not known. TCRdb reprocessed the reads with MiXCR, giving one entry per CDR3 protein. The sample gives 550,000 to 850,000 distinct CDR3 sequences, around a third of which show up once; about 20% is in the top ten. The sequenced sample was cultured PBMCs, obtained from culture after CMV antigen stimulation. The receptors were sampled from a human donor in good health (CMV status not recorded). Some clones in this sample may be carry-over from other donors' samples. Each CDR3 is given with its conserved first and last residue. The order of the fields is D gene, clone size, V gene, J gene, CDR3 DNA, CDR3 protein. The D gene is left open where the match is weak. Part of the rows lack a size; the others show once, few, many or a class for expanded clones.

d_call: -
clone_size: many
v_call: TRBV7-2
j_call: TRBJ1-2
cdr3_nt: TGTGCCAGCAGCTCCTCGACACCTCCCAGGGACTATGGCTACACCTTC
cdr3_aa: CASSSSTPPRDYGYTF

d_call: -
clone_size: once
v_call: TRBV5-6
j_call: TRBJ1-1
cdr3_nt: TGTGCCAGCAGACAAGGGGTAGCGAACACTGAAGCTTTCTTT
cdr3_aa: CASRQGVANTEAFF

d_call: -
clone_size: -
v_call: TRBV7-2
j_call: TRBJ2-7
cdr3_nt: TGTGCCAGCAGCTTAGACCCGGCGACTATGGGCGAGCAGTACTTC
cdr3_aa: CASSLDPATMGEQYF

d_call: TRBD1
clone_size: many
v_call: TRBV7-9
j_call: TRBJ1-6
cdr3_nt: TGTGCCAGCAGCTTAGGTGCCGGGACAGGGAATTCACCCCTCCACTTT
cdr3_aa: CASSLGAGTGNSPLHF

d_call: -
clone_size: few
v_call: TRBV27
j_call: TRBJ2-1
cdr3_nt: TGTGCCAGCAGTTTACACAGTGTTGCGGGCACCCTGCGGAAAAAGGATGAGCAGTTCTTC
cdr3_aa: CASSLHSVAGTLRKKDEQFF

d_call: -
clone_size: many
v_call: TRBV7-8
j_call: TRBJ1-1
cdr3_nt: TGTGCCAGCAGCACGTATAGTGGAGTAACGATGAACACTGAAGCTTTCTTT
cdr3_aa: CASSTYSGVTMNTEAFF

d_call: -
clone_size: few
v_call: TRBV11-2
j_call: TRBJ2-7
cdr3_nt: TGTGCCAGCAGCTTAGATCTTGTGGCCGGGGGCGAGCAGTACTTC
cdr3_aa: CASSLDLVAGGEQYF

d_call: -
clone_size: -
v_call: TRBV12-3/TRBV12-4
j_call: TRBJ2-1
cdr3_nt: TGTGCCAGCAGCCCCGTGGAGGGCCATCCTAGCAATGAGCAGTTCTTC
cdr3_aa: CASSPVEGHPSNEQFF

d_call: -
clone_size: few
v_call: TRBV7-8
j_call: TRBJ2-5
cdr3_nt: TGTGCCAGCAGCCCACGCTTCAAAGAGACCCAGTACTTC
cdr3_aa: CASSPRFKETQYF

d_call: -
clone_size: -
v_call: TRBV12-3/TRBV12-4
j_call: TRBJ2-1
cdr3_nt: TGTGCCAGCAGGAGCAGGGGATTCTCCTACAATGAGCAGTTCTTC
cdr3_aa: CASRSRGFSYNEQFF

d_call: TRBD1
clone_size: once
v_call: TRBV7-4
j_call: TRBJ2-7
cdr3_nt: TGTGCCAGCAGTAAGGGGGACAGCGCTTACGAGCAGTACTTC
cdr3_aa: CASSKGDSAYEQYF

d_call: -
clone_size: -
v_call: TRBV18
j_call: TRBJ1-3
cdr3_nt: TGTGCCAGCTCACCCCAACAGGTTTCCGGAAACACCATATATTTT
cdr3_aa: CASSPQQVSGNTIYF

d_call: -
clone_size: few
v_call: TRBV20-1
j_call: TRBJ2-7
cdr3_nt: TGCAGTACTAGACGGGACCCAAGGGAACACGAGCAGTACTTC
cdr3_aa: CSTRRDPREHEQYF

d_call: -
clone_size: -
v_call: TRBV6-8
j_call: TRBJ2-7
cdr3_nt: TGTGCCAGCAGTGACGTAGGGGGGGAGGTCTACGAGCAGTACTTC
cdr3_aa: CASSDVGGEVYEQYF

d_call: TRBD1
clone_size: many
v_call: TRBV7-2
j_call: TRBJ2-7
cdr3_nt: TGTGCCAGCAGCCAACAACTCTCCGGGACAGGGTTCTACGAGCAGTACTTC
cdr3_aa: CASSQQLSGTGFYEQYF

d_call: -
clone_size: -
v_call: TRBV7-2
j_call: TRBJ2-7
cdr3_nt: TGTGCCAGCAGCTTAGAGGGTCGGATCTCCTACGAGCAGTACTTC
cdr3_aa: CASSLEGRISYEQYF

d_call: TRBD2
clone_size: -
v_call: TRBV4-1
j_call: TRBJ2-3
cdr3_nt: TGCGCCAGCAGCTACCCACCTACGGCGGGGGAGAGCACAGATACGCAGTATTTT
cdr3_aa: CASSYPPTAGESTDTQYF

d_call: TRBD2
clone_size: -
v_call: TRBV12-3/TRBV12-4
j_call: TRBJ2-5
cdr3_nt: TGTGCCAGCAGCCGGGCGGGGGGCTATCGGGAGACCCAGTACTTC
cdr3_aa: CASSRAGGYRETQYF

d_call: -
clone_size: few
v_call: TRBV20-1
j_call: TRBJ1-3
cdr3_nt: TGCAGTGCTAGAGATAGACGAGGAAACACCATATATTTT
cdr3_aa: CSARDRRGNTIYF

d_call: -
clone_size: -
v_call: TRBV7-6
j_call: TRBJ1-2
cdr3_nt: TGTGCCAGCAGCCGCATCCAGGGTCCGGACTATGGCTACACCTTC
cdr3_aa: CASSRIQGPDYGYTF

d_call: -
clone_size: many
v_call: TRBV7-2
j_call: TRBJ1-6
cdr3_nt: TGTGCCAGCAGCTTAGTAGGGTCCGATTCACCCCTCCACTTT
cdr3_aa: CASSLVGSDSPLHF

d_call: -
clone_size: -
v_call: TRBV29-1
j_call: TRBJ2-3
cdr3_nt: TGCAGCGTGCCAAAATCGGGACTCCTAATCACAGATACGCAGTATTTT
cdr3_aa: CSVPKSGLLITDTQYF

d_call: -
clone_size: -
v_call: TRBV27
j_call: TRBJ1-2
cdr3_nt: TGTGCCAGCAGTTCGGCAGACAACTATGGCTACACCTTC
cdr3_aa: CASSSADNYGYTF

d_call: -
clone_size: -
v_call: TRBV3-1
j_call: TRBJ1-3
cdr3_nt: TGTGCCAGCAGCCAAGGTTACTTCTCTGGAAACACCATATATTTT
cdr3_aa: CASSQGYFSGNTIYF

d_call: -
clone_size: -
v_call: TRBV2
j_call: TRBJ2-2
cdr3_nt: TGTGCCAGCAGTGTAAAGGGGCACGGGGAGCTGTTTTTT
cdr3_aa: CASSVKGHGELFF

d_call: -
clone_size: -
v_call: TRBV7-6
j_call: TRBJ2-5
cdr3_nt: TGTGCCAGCAGCCCTAGAGAGGACAGTCCAGAGACCCAGTACTTC
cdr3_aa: CASSPREDSPETQYF

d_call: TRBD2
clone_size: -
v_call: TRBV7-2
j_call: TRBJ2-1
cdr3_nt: TGTGCCAGCAGCTTTTTGGCGGGAGGGCCCGATGAGCAGTTCTTC
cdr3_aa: CASSFLAGGPDEQFF

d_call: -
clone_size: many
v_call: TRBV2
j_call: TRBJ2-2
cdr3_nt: TGTGCCAGCAGCGGGACCGGGGAGCTGTTTTTT
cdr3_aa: CASSGTGELFF

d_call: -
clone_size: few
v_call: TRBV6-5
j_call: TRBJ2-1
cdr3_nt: TGTGCCAGCAGTCGTACCAGGGGCGGTGAGCAGTTCTTC
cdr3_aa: CASSRTRGGEQFF

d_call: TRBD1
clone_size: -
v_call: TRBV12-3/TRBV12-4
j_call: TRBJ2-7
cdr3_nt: TGTGCCAGCACCAGGACAGGGGGCTCCTACGAGCAGTACTTC
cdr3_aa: CASTRTGGSYEQYF

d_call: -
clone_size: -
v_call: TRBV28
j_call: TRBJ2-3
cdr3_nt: TGTGCCAGCCCGCCAGCCGGGGTACCTCACACAGATACGCAGTATTTT
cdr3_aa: CASPPAGVPHTDTQYF

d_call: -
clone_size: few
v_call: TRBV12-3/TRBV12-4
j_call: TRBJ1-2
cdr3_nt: TGTGCCAGCAGTTTTGGTGTACAGACCTATGGCTACACCTTC
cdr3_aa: CASSFGVQTYGYTF